This TCR beta chain was sequenced for a study of regulatory T cells in long-lasting Graves disease. Study overall: Duration of antithyroid drug therapy among newly diagnosed Graves' patients was under 3 months.

This clonotype was found many times. Construction of TCR beta libraries relied on iRepertoire HTBI primers and on Arm-PCR targeting CDR3 regions. From the multiplex PCR reads, TCRdb called clonotypes with MiXCR, one entry per CDR3 protein. The sample has around 400,000 distinct CDR3 sequences, less than 20% seen once; the top ten hold 22%. Trimming took 0 bases from V and 6 from J, leaving 15 bases between them. Germline assignment: CDR1 DFQATT and CDR2 SNEGSKA (reference sequence). CDR3 length: 15 residues. Described time point: newly diagnosed GD, antithyroid drugs for less than 3 months. With RNA extracted from PBMCs as input, the TCR library was made.

This chain joins TRBV20-1 and TRBJ2-1; no firm D call. The source was peripheral blood mononuclear cells (PBMCs), collected at new diagnosis, from a patient treated with antithyroid drugs. The receptor was isolated from a female donor with Graves disease. CDR3 in amino acids: CSARDYRGVSNEQFF. CDR3 bases: TGCAGTGCTAGAGATTATCGTGGGGTCTCCAATGAGCAGTTCTTC.